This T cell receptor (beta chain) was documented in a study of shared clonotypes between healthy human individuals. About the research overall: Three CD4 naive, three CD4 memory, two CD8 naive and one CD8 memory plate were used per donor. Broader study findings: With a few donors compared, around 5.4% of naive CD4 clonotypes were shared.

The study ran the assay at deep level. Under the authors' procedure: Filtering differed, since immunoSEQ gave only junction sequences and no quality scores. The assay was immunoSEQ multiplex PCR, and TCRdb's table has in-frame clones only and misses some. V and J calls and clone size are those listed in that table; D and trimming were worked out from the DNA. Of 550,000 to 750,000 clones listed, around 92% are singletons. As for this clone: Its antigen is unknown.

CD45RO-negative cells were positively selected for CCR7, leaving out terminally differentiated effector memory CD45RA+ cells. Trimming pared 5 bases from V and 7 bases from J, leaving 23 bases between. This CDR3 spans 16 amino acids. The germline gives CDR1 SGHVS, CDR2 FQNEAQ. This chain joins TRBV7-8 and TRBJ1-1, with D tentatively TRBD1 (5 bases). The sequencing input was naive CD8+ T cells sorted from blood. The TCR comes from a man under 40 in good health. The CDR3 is CASSARTPPSFYEAFF. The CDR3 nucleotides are TGTGCCAGCAGCGCCCGGACACCGCCGAGTTTTTATGAAGCTTTCTTT.